Included here is one TCR beta chain sequence, with context. As yet, its antigen is unknown. Sequencing was performed with immunoSEQ multiplex PCR; in TCRdb, only in-frame clones are kept and a portion is missing. The sample yields some 100,000 clones, about nine tenths seen once. The data were obtained in a study of cytomegalovirus exposure and HLA in healthy donors. Study-wide results and caveats: The tendency of first-cohort TCR clusters to co-occur in the roughly 120 validation repertoires was the finding of a later analysis.

The CDR3 is 11 amino acids. Trimming removed 6 bases at V and 4 bases at J, with 6 bases between. In germline, CDR1 is MGHDK, CDR2 SYGVNS. V is TRBV25-1 and J is TRBJ1-2; D is unclear. The sequenced sample was PBMCs. This receptor was taken from a woman under 30 in good health and CMV-seronegative. The CDR3 protein is CASSEFYGYTF. The CDR3 DNA reads as TGTGCCAGCAGCGAGTTCTATGGCTACACCTTC.